These T cell receptor beta chains were read from a single sample in a study of PD-1 blockade in classical Hodgkin lymphoma. The data were produced by immunoSEQ multiplex PCR, yet TCRdb's version contains in-frame clones alone and is incomplete. Of approximately 52,000 clones detected, around nine tenths appear once; the ten largest clones hold roughly 7%. Here the sequenced sample was peripheral blood mononuclear cells (PBMCs), taken before the fourth cycle of nivolumab. The receptor source for this set is a human donor with classical Hodgkin lymphoma. Each CDR3 is given with its conserved first and last residue. A D gene is named only where the DNA matches it firmly. The size entry is marked missing in some rows and otherwise reads once, few, many or a size class.

d_call: NA; v_call: TRBV10-3; clone_size: NA; cdr3_length: 14; j_call: TRBJ1-2; cdr3_nt: TGTGCCATCAGTGAGTATCGGGGGCGAAGCGGCTACACCTTC; cdr3_aa: CAISEYRGRSGYTF
d_call: NA; v_call: TRBV2; clone_size: NA; cdr3_length: 11; j_call: TRBJ2-1; cdr3_nt: TGTGCCAGCGGGATAGCGACTGAGCAGTTCTTC; cdr3_aa: CASGIATEQFF
d_call: NA; v_call: TRBV2; clone_size: NA; cdr3_length: 14; j_call: TRBJ1-5; cdr3_nt: TGTGCCAGCACAGGGTTCTATAGCAATCAGCCCCAGCATTTT; cdr3_aa: CASTGFYSNQPQHF
d_call: NA; v_call: TRBV28; clone_size: NA; cdr3_length: 17; j_call: TRBJ2-1; cdr3_nt: TGTGCCAGCAGAAGTTCGAGTCAGGGGAGCTCCTACAATGAGCAGTTCTTC; cdr3_aa: CASRSSSQGSSYNEQFF
d_call: NA; v_call: TRBV28; clone_size: NA; cdr3_length: 15; j_call: TRBJ2-5; cdr3_nt: TGTGCCAGCAGACCTTGGGACGCCGCCCAAGGGACCCAGTACTTC; cdr3_aa: CASRPWDAAQGTQYF
d_call: TRBD2; v_call: TRBV28; clone_size: NA; cdr3_length: 20; j_call: TRBJ2-3; cdr3_nt: TGTGCCAGCAGTTTAGCTACTAGCGGGAGCCCAACAAGGGGCACAGATACGCAGTATTTT; cdr3_aa: CASSLATSGSPTRGTDTQYF
d_call: NA; v_call: TRBV5-1; clone_size: NA; cdr3_length: 15; j_call: TRBJ2-3; cdr3_nt: TGCGCCAGCTGGCTAGGTGGGCCCGGCACAGATACGCAGTATTTT; cdr3_aa: CASWLGGPGTDTQYF
d_call: NA; v_call: TRBV12-5; clone_size: NA; cdr3_length: 12; j_call: TRBJ1-1; cdr3_nt: TGTGCTAGTGGTTTGGGGAACACTGAAGCTTTCTTT; cdr3_aa: CASGLGNTEAFF
d_call: TRBD2; v_call: TRBV5-8; clone_size: NA; cdr3_length: 14; j_call: TRBJ2-5; cdr3_nt: TGTGCCAGCAGCTTGGGAGCGGGGGGGGAGACCCAGTACTTC; cdr3_aa: CASSLGAGGETQYF
d_call: NA; v_call: TRBV11-1; clone_size: NA; cdr3_length: 13; j_call: TRBJ2-7; cdr3_nt: TGTGCCAGCAGCTTCGCGGGGTCCTACGAGCAGTACTTC; cdr3_aa: CASSFAGSYEQYF
d_call: NA; v_call: TRBV5-6; clone_size: NA; cdr3_length: 13; j_call: TRBJ1-4; cdr3_nt: TGTGCCAGCAAGGACAGTCTTAATGAAAAACTGTTTTTT; cdr3_aa: CASKDSLNEKLFF
d_call: NA; v_call: TRBV4-1; clone_size: NA; cdr3_length: 15; j_call: TRBJ1-3; cdr3_nt: TGCGCCAGCAGGAATCCAGGGTCAACTGGAAACACCATATATTTT; cdr3_aa: CASRNPGSTGNTIYF
d_call: TRBD1; v_call: TRBV2; clone_size: NA; cdr3_length: 12; j_call: TRBJ2-7; cdr3_nt: TGTGCCAGCGGGACAGGGATGAGCGAGCAGTACTTC; cdr3_aa: CASGTGMSEQYF
d_call: NA; v_call: TRBV2; clone_size: NA; cdr3_length: 16; j_call: TRBJ2-5; cdr3_nt: TGTGCCAGCAGTGGAAGATCGCTTGGACCCCCGGAGACCCAGTACTTC; cdr3_aa: CASSGRSLGPPETQYF
d_call: NA; v_call: TRBV28; clone_size: NA; cdr3_length: 14; j_call: TRBJ1-2; cdr3_nt: TGTGCCAGCAGTTCGTCTCCGGGACTCTATGGCTACACCTTC; cdr3_aa: CASSSSPGLYGYTF
d_call: NA; v_call: TRBV7-3; clone_size: once; cdr3_length: 14; j_call: TRBJ2-3; cdr3_nt: TGTGCCAGCAGCTTAGGACTGAGCACAGATACGCAGTATTTT; cdr3_aa: CASSLGLSTDTQYF
d_call: NA; v_call: TRBV19; clone_size: NA; cdr3_length: 18; j_call: TRBJ1-2; cdr3_nt: TGTGCCAGTACCCCCCCACTGGACCAGGATTGGGGGCGCGGTGGCTACACCTTC; cdr3_aa: CASTPPLDQDWGRGGYTF
d_call: TRBD2; v_call: TRBV4-3; clone_size: once; cdr3_length: 16; j_call: TRBJ2-1; cdr3_nt: TGCGCCAGCAGCCAAGAAAAGCGGGGGGGATACAATGAGCAGTTCTTC; cdr3_aa: CASSQEKRGGYNEQFF
d_call: NA; v_call: TRBV27; clone_size: NA; cdr3_length: 14; j_call: TRBJ1-4; cdr3_nt: TGTGCCAGCAGTTTACGGGTGTTAGGTGAAAAACTGTTTTTT; cdr3_aa: CASSLRVLGEKLFF
d_call: NA; v_call: TRBV11-3; clone_size: NA; cdr3_length: 13; j_call: TRBJ2-3; cdr3_nt: TGTGCCAGCAGCTTAGAGGAGGGGGGGTTACAGTATTTT; cdr3_aa: CASSLEEGGLQYF
d_call: TRBD1; v_call: TRBV19; clone_size: NA; cdr3_length: 11; j_call: TRBJ2-4; cdr3_nt: TGTGCCAGTAGTATAGGACAGGGACAGTACTTC; cdr3_aa: CASSIGQGQYF
d_call: NA; v_call: TRBV28; clone_size: NA; cdr3_length: 15; j_call: TRBJ1-5; cdr3_nt: TGTGCCAGCAGTCTCCGGGACCTAGGCAATCAGCCCCAGCATTTT; cdr3_aa: CASSLRDLGNQPQHF
d_call: NA; v_call: TRBV27; clone_size: NA; cdr3_length: 15; j_call: TRBJ2-5; cdr3_nt: TGTGCCAGCGGTAGAACTAGTGCAGCGGTCGAGACCCAGTACTTC; cdr3_aa: CASGRTSAAVETQYF
d_call: NA; v_call: TRBV10-3; clone_size: NA; cdr3_length: 15; j_call: TRBJ2-3; cdr3_nt: TGTGCCATCAGTCTCGGACCCGGGTTCGCAGATACGCAGTATTTT; cdr3_aa: CAISLGPGFADTQYF
d_call: TRBD1; v_call: TRBV5-4; clone_size: NA; cdr3_length: 14; j_call: TRBJ1-1; cdr3_nt: TGTGCCAGCAGCCCGCGGACAGGGGGTACTGAAGCTTTCTTT; cdr3_aa: CASSPRTGGTEAFF
d_call: NA; v_call: TRBV6-4; clone_size: NA; cdr3_length: 17; j_call: TRBJ2-2; cdr3_nt: TGTGCCAGCAGGGGGTTTGGCGGGATAAAGGGTGCCGGGGAGCTGTTTTTT; cdr3_aa: CASRGFGGIKGAGELFF
d_call: NA; v_call: TRBV25-1; clone_size: once; cdr3_length: 13; j_call: TRBJ2-3; cdr3_nt: TGTGCCAGCAGGACCGCTAGCACAGATACGCAGTATTTT; cdr3_aa: CASRTASTDTQYF
d_call: NA; v_call: TRBV27; clone_size: NA; cdr3_length: 15; j_call: TRBJ1-5; cdr3_nt: TGTGCCAGCAGTCCTATTTTGACAGATAGCCAGCCCCAGCATTTT; cdr3_aa: CASSPILTDSQPQHF
d_call: TRBD2; v_call: TRBV6-1; clone_size: once; cdr3_length: 14; j_call: TRBJ2-3; cdr3_nt: TGTGCCTCCTGCGTAGCGGGGTCCAGAGATACGCAGTATTTT; cdr3_aa: CASCVAGSRDTQYF
d_call: NA; v_call: TRBV19; clone_size: NA; cdr3_length: 11; j_call: TRBJ2-2; cdr3_nt: TGTGCCAGTAGGCGGGCCGGGGAGCTGTTTTTT; cdr3_aa: CASRRAGELFF
d_call: TRBD1; v_call: TRBV25-1; clone_size: NA; cdr3_length: 15; j_call: TRBJ2-2; cdr3_nt: TGTGCCAGCAGTGAATCGCAGGGGGCGGCCGGGGAGCTGTTTTTT; cdr3_aa: CASSESQGAAGELFF
d_call: TRBD1; v_call: TRBV4-1; clone_size: NA; cdr3_length: 15; j_call: TRBJ2-7; cdr3_nt: TGCGCCAGCAGGTCGTCTATACAGGGGGCAAACGAGCAGTACTTC; cdr3_aa: CASRSSIQGANEQYF
d_call: TRBD1; v_call: TRBV6-6; clone_size: NA; cdr3_length: 15; j_call: TRBJ2-7; cdr3_nt: TGTGCCAGCAGTAACAGGGGCCACAGCTCCTACGAGCAGTACTTC; cdr3_aa: CASSNRGHSSYEQYF
d_call: NA; v_call: TRBV7-8; clone_size: NA; cdr3_length: 14; j_call: TRBJ2-4; cdr3_nt: TGTGCCAGCAGTCCCCTCGTAGCCAAAAACATTCAGTACTTC; cdr3_aa: CASSPLVAKNIQYF
d_call: NA; v_call: TRBV28; clone_size: once; cdr3_length: 12; j_call: TRBJ1-4; cdr3_nt: TGTGCCGGTAGACGAGCCGGCGAAAAACTGTTTTTT; cdr3_aa: CAGRRAGEKLFF
d_call: TRBD2; v_call: TRBV4-3; clone_size: NA; cdr3_length: 16; j_call: TRBJ2-3; cdr3_nt: TGCGCCAGCAGCCAAGATAGGAGCGGGGGGGCGGATACGCAGTATTTT; cdr3_aa: CASSQDRSGGADTQYF
d_call: TRBD2; v_call: TRBV19; clone_size: NA; cdr3_length: 15; j_call: TRBJ2-1; cdr3_nt: TGTGCCAGTAGTATGTCGGGGGGGCCCTACAATGAGCAGTTCTTC; cdr3_aa: CASSMSGGPYNEQFF
d_call: TRBD1; v_call: TRBV29-1; clone_size: NA; cdr3_length: 14; j_call: TRBJ2-1; cdr3_nt: TGCAGCGTTGAGGTGGCGGACAGGGTACGGGAGCAGTTCTTC; cdr3_aa: CSVEVADRVREQFF
d_call: NA; v_call: TRBV2; clone_size: NA; cdr3_length: 11; j_call: TRBJ2-5; cdr3_nt: TGTGCCAGCAGTCCAAAAGAGACCCAGTACTTC; cdr3_aa: CASSPKETQYF
d_call: TRBD2; v_call: TRBV28; clone_size: NA; cdr3_length: 17; j_call: TRBJ2-7; cdr3_nt: TGTGCCAGCAGCCCCAGGGGTTGGCGGGGGGGATCCTACGAGCAGTACTTC; cdr3_aa: CASSPRGWRGGSYEQYF
d_call: TRBD1; v_call: TRBV10-3; clone_size: NA; cdr3_length: 16; j_call: TRBJ1-5; cdr3_nt: TGTGCCATCAGTGATCTGGGACAGGGGGAAAATCAGCCCCAGCATTTT; cdr3_aa: CAISDLGQGENQPQHF
d_call: TRBD2; v_call: TRBV6-5; clone_size: NA; cdr3_length: 14; j_call: TRBJ2-7; cdr3_nt: TGTGCCAGCAGTTTAGGACTAGCGGGGTATGAGCAGTACTTC; cdr3_aa: CASSLGLAGYEQYF
d_call: NA; v_call: TRBV28; clone_size: NA; cdr3_length: 15; j_call: TRBJ2-7; cdr3_nt: TGTGCCAGCAGTTTTCCTGACAGGAGCTCCTACGAGCAGTACTTC; cdr3_aa: CASSFPDRSSYEQYF
d_call: TRBD1; v_call: TRBV5-1; clone_size: NA; cdr3_length: 15; j_call: TRBJ1-1; cdr3_nt: TGCGCCAGCAGTTACGGACAGGGGGCAAGCACTGAAGCTTTCTTT; cdr3_aa: CASSYGQGASTEAFF
d_call: NA; v_call: TRBV12-5; clone_size: NA; cdr3_length: 12; j_call: TRBJ1-4; cdr3_nt: TGTGCTAGTGGTAGGACTAATGAAAAACTGTTTTTT; cdr3_aa: CASGRTNEKLFF
d_call: TRBD1; v_call: TRBV5-1; clone_size: NA; cdr3_length: 19; j_call: TRBJ1-3; cdr3_nt: TGCGCCAGCAGCCGGAATCCTGGACGACAGGGAATGAGCGGAAACACCATATATTTT; cdr3_aa: CASSRNPGRQGMSGNTIYF
d_call: NA; v_call: TRBV20-1; clone_size: NA; cdr3_length: 11; j_call: TRBJ2-3; cdr3_nt: TGCAGTGCTAGACAGTCAGATACGCAGTATTTT; cdr3_aa: CSARQSDTQYF
d_call: TRBD1; v_call: TRBV5-4; clone_size: NA; cdr3_length: 14; j_call: TRBJ1-5; cdr3_nt: TGTGCCAGCAGACCTGGGACAGACCCTCAGCCCCAGCATTTT; cdr3_aa: CASRPGTDPQPQHF
d_call: NA; v_call: TRBV9; clone_size: NA; cdr3_length: 16; j_call: TRBJ2-5; cdr3_nt: TGTGCCAGCAGCGTCAACGGCCTCGGGGGCCCAGAGACCCAGTACTTC; cdr3_aa: CASSVNGLGGPETQYF
d_call: NA; v_call: TRBV21-1; clone_size: NA; cdr3_length: 15; j_call: TRBJ1-2; cdr3_nt: TGTGCCAGCAGCATTAGAGAGGGAGCTAACTATGGCTACACCTTC; cdr3_aa: CASSIREGANYGYTF
d_call: NA; v_call: TRBV27; clone_size: NA; cdr3_length: 14; j_call: TRBJ2-1; cdr3_nt: TGTGCCAGCAGTTGGTCAGGGCCCCACAATGAGCAGTTCTTC; cdr3_aa: CASSWSGPHNEQFF
d_call: NA; v_call: TRBV4-1; clone_size: NA; cdr3_length: 13; j_call: TRBJ2-7; cdr3_nt: TGCGCCAGCAGCCAAGACGGCACCCACGAGCAGTACTTC; cdr3_aa: CASSQDGTHEQYF
d_call: NA; v_call: TRBV9; clone_size: NA; cdr3_length: 16; j_call: TRBJ2-6; cdr3_nt: TGTGCCAGCAGCGTAGCCGGGGGCGCTGGGGCCAACGTCCTGACTTTC; cdr3_aa: CASSVAGGAGANVLTF
d_call: NA; v_call: TRBV4-3; clone_size: NA; cdr3_length: 17; j_call: TRBJ2-1; cdr3_nt: TGCGCCAGCAGCCAAGAGCAAGGGACTTTTACCGGCAATGAGCAGTTCTTC; cdr3_aa: CASSQEQGTFTGNEQFF
d_call: NA; v_call: TRBV18; clone_size: NA; cdr3_length: 16; j_call: TRBJ2-7; cdr3_nt: TGTGCCAGCTCACCGAAACCGGGACACCTCTCGGACGAGCAGTACTTC; cdr3_aa: CASSPKPGHLSDEQYF
d_call: NA; v_call: TRBV7-2; clone_size: NA; cdr3_length: 15; j_call: TRBJ2-1; cdr3_nt: TGTGCCAGCAGCCCAAGCGCAAGGGGCTACAATGAGCAGTTCTTC; cdr3_aa: CASSPSARGYNEQFF
d_call: NA; v_call: TRBV9; clone_size: NA; cdr3_length: 15; j_call: TRBJ2-1; cdr3_nt: TGTGCCAGCAGCGTAGATATGAGGTCCTACAATGAGCAGTTCTTC; cdr3_aa: CASSVDMRSYNEQFF
d_call: NA; v_call: TRBV6-1; clone_size: NA; cdr3_length: 14; j_call: TRBJ1-2; cdr3_nt: TGTGCCAGCAGTCATCACGACGGCCGCTATGGCTACACCTTC; cdr3_aa: CASSHHDGRYGYTF
d_call: NA; v_call: TRBV4-3; clone_size: NA; cdr3_length: 16; j_call: TRBJ1-2; cdr3_nt: TGCGCCAGCAGCCAAGACCCGGGACGCCGTAACTATGGCTACACCTTC; cdr3_aa: CASSQDPGRRNYGYTF